Given below is one TCR beta chain in context. Antigen specificity is unknown. V dropped 5 bases and J dropped 10; count of bases not matched to a gene: 7. The CDR3 runs 14 residues. The germline gives CDR1 SNHLY, CDR2 FYNNEI. TCR beta cDNA libraries included unique molecular identifiers. Between about 1 and 10 million T cells gave rise to approximately 520,000 cDNA molecules. One entry per CDR3 protein, called by TCRdb with MiXCR from the PCR reads. The repertoire includes approximately 770,000 distinct CDR3 sequences, around 42% of them detected once, and 4.9% sits in the top ten. The sample originates from a study of post-analysis software for immune sequencing data. Findings of the study overall: Five TRBV segments, TRBV5-6, TRBV5-1 and TRBV20-1 among them, were found more frequent in patients than controls. Strong co-clustering by F measure was evident for samples that had been prepared in the same batch. Diversity measured as normalized Chao1 was significantly lower in multiple sclerosis patients than in controls.

The chain employs TRBV2 and TRBJ2-1; 11 bases match TRBD2. Sequencing was carried out using blood. This TCR was sampled from a girl aged 10-17 years with multiple sclerosis. The CDR3 sequence: CASSHSGRALEQFF. The CDR3 DNA is TGTGCCAGCAGTCATAGCGGGAGGGCCCTCGAGCAGTTCTTC.